A selection of T cell receptor beta chains follows, all from one sample in a study of OX40 agonist ivuxolimab in advanced cancers. Sequenced by immunoSEQ multiplex PCR; TCRdb stores in-frame clones only, minus some. The table lists some 69,000 clones, 88% of them singletons. The sample consisted of CD4+ or CD8+ T cells sorted from blood, taken in a trial of the OX40 agonist ivuxolimab. These receptors originate from an adult with an advanced solid tumor such as melanoma, head and neck, liver or kidney cancer. The CDR3 runs from the conserved cysteine through the conserved F or W. D genes are given only for firm matches. Clone size is not always given. Where it is, it says once, few, many or a class for expanded clones.

J gene,V gene,clone size,D gene,CDR3 protein,CDR3 DNA
TRBJ1-2,TRBV28,-,TRBD1,CASSPPGTVNYGYTF,TGTGCCAGCAGTCCGCCCGGGACAGTTAACTATGGCTACACCTTC
TRBJ2-2,TRBV25-1,once,-,CASSDPSANTGELFF,TGTGCCAGCAGTGATCCCAGTGCGAACACCGGGGAGCTGTTTTTT
TRBJ2-5,TRBV11-2,few,TRBD2,CASSGLAGEGTQYF,TGTGCCAGCAGCGGACTAGCGGGAGAGGGGACCCAGTACTTC
TRBJ2-1,TRBV7-7,-,TRBD2,CASSLVRLAGGDNEQFF,TGTGCTAGCAGCTTAGTCCGTCTAGCGGGGGGGGACAATGAGCAGTTCTTC
TRBJ1-3,TRBV5-4,-,-,CASSLVAGRSSGNTIYF,TGTGCCAGCAGCTTGGTAGCAGGGAGGAGCTCTGGAAACACCATATATTTT
TRBJ1-4,TRBV5-4,few,-,CASSNAGDEKLFF,TGTGCCAGCAGTAACGCAGGGGACGAAAAACTGTTTTTT
TRBJ1-4,TRBV5-4,-,-,CASSHGTRNEKLFF,TGTGCCAGCAGCCACGGGACACGTAATGAAAAACTGTTTTTT
TRBJ1-4,TRBV6-1,few,-,CASRTGWSEKLFF,TGTGCCAGCAGGACAGGCTGGAGCGAAAAACTGTTTTTT
TRBJ2-5,TRBV30,-,TRBD2,CAWSVGQGGQETQYF,TGTGCCTGGAGTGTAGGGCAGGGAGGGCAAGAGACCCAGTACTTC
TRBJ1-1,TRBV18,-,-,CASSPIQEMNTEAFF,TGTGCCAGCTCACCGATCCAGGAAATGAACACTGAAGCTTTCTTT
TRBJ2-7,TRBV11-2,once,TRBD1,CASSSDRGYEQYF,TGTGCCAGCAGCTCGGACAGGGGTTACGAGCAGTACTTC
TRBJ1-5,TRBV19,-,-,CASSIQENQPQHF,TGTGCCAGTAGTATTCAGGAGAATCAGCCCCAGCATTTT
TRBJ2-1,TRBV2,few,TRBD2,CASNAGTSGANEQFF,TGTGCCAGCAACGCCGGGACTAGCGGGGCAAATGAGCAGTTCTTC
TRBJ2-1,TRBV7-8,-,TRBD2,CASSLLGLAGNPSYNEQFF,TGTGCCAGCAGCTTACTCGGACTAGCGGGGAACCCATCCTACAATGAGCAGTTCTTC
TRBJ2-7,TRBV27,-,TRBD2,CASSPLPGTSGPREQYF,TGTGCCAGCAGCCCTCTCCCCGGGACTAGTGGCCCGCGCGAGCAGTACTTC
TRBJ2-1,TRBV5-6,-,TRBD1,CASSTGRQGEQFF,TGTGCCAGCAGCACGGGTCGACAGGGTGAGCAGTTCTTC